This TCR beta chain emerged from a study of shared clonotypes between healthy human individuals. Study-level results: Rarefaction demonstrated incomplete sorted-subset sequencing despite large depth. The study found lower generation probabilities in non-shared clonotypes than in those shared by all four donors.

For this clone: Its matching antigen is unknown.

TCRdb's copy holds only in-frame clones and misses some; the assay was immunoSEQ multiplex PCR. The profile shows about 2.1 million clones, about 94% of them singletons. The CDR3 is 14 amino acids. V lost 5 bases and J lost 5, with 13 bases in between. In germline, CDR1 is MDHEN, CDR2 SYDVKM. CD45RO-negative CD8 cells positively selected for CCR7 made up the naive population, which excluded terminally differentiated effector memory CD45RA+ cells. The source of this sequence is a man between 18 and 35 years old in good health. Some clones in this sample may be carry-over from other donors' samples. Sequenced: naive CD8+ T cells from PBMCs. This sequence joins TRBV28 and TRBJ2-1; D unresolved. This chain's CDR3 is CASSLSGRDNEQFF. Written as DNA, the CDR3 is TGTGCCAGCAGTCTTTCGGGCCGTGACAATGAGCAGTTCTTC.